These 16 T cell receptor beta chains share one sample of origin, sequenced in a study of shared clonotypes between healthy human individuals. Profiled with immunoSEQ multiplex PCR; TCRdb holds only in-frame clones, not every one. The table shows about 2.3 million clones, with around 93% occurring only once. The sequencing input was naive CD4+ T cells from PBMCs. Subset: CD45RA+ positively selected. The receptors were gathered from a man younger than 30 in good health. Some clones in this sample may be carry-over from other donors' samples.

The chain recombines TRBV7-9 with TRBJ2-1, with 10 bases aligning to TRBD2. The CDR3 covers 16 residues. Germline loops: CDR1 SEHNR, CDR2 FQNEAQ (reference sequence). V was clipped by 5 bases and J by 9 bases; unmatched bases: 13. The CDR3 region is CASSLTGASGSLEQFF. CDR3 coding DNA: TGTGCCAGCAGCCTGACCGGAGCTAGCGGGAGCCTTGAGCAGTTCTTC.

V is TRBV2 and J is TRBJ2-7; D call uncertain. The CDR3 is made up of 15 amino acids. V dropped 1 base and J dropped 2 bases, with 12 bases sitting between them. The germline V gene has CDR1 SNHLY and CDR2 FYNNEI. In DNA form, the CDR3 reads TGTGCCAGCAGTGAAGGACACATGATTACCTACGAGCAGTACTTC. Protein sequence: CASSEGHMITYEQYF. The full variable domain, completed using reference TRBV2 and TRBJ2-7, is EPEVTQTPSHQVTQMGQEVILRCVPISNHLYFYWYRQILGQKVEFLVSFYNNEISEKSEIFDDQFSVERPDGSNFTLKIRSTKLEDSAMYFCASSEGHMITYEQYFGPGTRLTVT.

As for this clone: Different DNA sequences within this sample yield the same CDR3. This chain connects TRBV5-1 to TRBJ2-5, with D tentatively TRBD2 (5 bases). The CDR3 length is 13 residues. V was shortened by 0 bases and J by 5 bases, with 8 bases between the two germline ends. Germline V gene lookup returns CDR1 SGHRS and CDR2 YFSETQ. Written as DNA, the CDR3 is TGCGCCAGCAGCTTGGCCGGGGATGAGACCCAGTACTTC. This translates into CASSLAGDETQYF.

The table lists this clone with a count of one. The rearrangement links TRBV10-3 to TRBJ2-3; TRBD1 is a possible D gene (6 bases). The V and J ends lost 10 bases and 6 bases respectively, with 11 bases between them. CDR1 is ENHRY and CDR2 is SYGVKD in the germline V gene. The CDR3 covers 11 residues. The CDR3 coding sequence is TGTGCCACACAACAGGGTGATACGCAGTATTTT. This encodes CATQQGDTQYF.

The chain couples TRBV28 to TRBJ2-4, with 10 bases fitting TRBD2. Germline CDR1 is MDHEN and CDR2 is SYDVKM. The CDR3 sequence is 22 residues long. The junction had 20 bases not matched to a gene; V was cut back by 3 bases and J by 0 bases. The CDR3 DNA sequence: TGTGCCAGCAGTTTTTCTTCCGGACTAGCGGTCAACTTGGGGTTAGCCAAAAACATTCAGTACTTC. Translated, it gives CASSFSSGLAVNLGLAKNIQYF. Complete variable domain (other parts from reference TRBV28 and TRBJ2-4): DVKVTQSSRYLVKRTGEKVFLECVQDMDHENMFWYRQDPGLGLRLIYFSYDVKMKEKGDIPEGYSVSREKKERFSLILESASTNQTSMYLCASSFSSGLAVNLGLAKNIQYFGAGTRLSVL.

V is TRBV5-6 and J is TRBJ2-7, with D perhaps TRBD2 (5 bases). This CDR3 has 14 amino acids. Germline CDR1 and CDR2: SGHDT and YYEEEE. V lost 0 bases and J lost 0, with 7 bases in between. Here the CDR3 reads CASSLERISYEQYF. CDR3 sequence (DNA): TGTGCCAGCAGCTTGGAGCGGATCTCCTACGAGCAGTACTTC.

This clone was seen once. The same CDR3 can be traced to other DNA sequences in this sample. V usage is TRBV5-4 and J usage is TRBJ2-5; the D is unclear. V was cut by 0 bases and J by 2 bases, with 8 bases left in between. The germline V gene has CDR1 SGHNT and CDR2 YYREEE (reference sequence). There are 14 residues in the CDR3. The CDR3 loop reads CASSLVGPQETQYF. In nucleotides, the CDR3 is TGTGCCAGCAGCTTGGTAGGGCCGCAAGAGACCCAGTACTTC.

This clone appeared once. The V call is TRBV7-9, the J call TRBJ1-1, with TRBD1 matching 7 bases. From germline, CDR1 is SEHNR and CDR2 FQNEAQ (reference sequence). Trimming took 2 bases from V and 1 from J; bases not matched to a gene: 7. CDR3 length: 16 residues. The CDR3 loop is CASSLRETGRNTEAFF. The CDR3 nucleotides are TGTGCCAGCAGCTTAAGGGAGACAGGGAGGAACACTGAAGCTTTCTTT.

The V gene is TRBV10-3, the J gene TRBJ2-1, with 11 bases fitting TRBD2. V trimming: 3 bases; J trimming: 0 bases; junction bases outside the gene matches: 1. Germline V gene sequence: CDR1 ENHRY, CDR2 SYGVKD. This CDR3 comprises 16 residues. Here the CDR3 reads CAISELAGASYNEQFF. The CDR3 bases are TGTGCCATCAGTGAACTAGCGGGAGCCTCCTACAATGAGCAGTTCTTC.

The chain joins TRBV28 to TRBJ2-3; TRBD2 matches at 10 bases. The V segment lost 2 bases and the J segment 2 bases; nucleotides outside the gene matches: 13. The CDR3 totals 19 residues. Germline lookup yields CDR1 MDHEN and CDR2 SYDVKM. The DNA of the CDR3 is TGTGCCAGCAGTTTAACTAGCGGGACACTCGCCGCACTCACAGATACGCAGTATTTT. Encoded protein: CASSLTSGTLAALTDTQYF.

CDR3 bases: TGTGCCAGCAGTGACTCGGGCGGTGTTTACAATGAGCAGTTCTTC. Its protein product is CASSDSGGVYNEQFF. The rearrangement uses TRBV6-4 and TRBJ2-1, with no clear D. V was shortened by 0 bases and J by 4 bases, with 10 bases between the two germline ends. Germline V gene sequence: CDR1 MRHNA, CDR2 SNTAGT. This CDR3 comprises 15 residues.

The V call is TRBV7-2, the J call TRBJ2-1, with D perhaps matching TRBD2 (6 bases). The germline CDR1 and CDR2 sequences are SGHTA and FQGNSA. The CDR3 extends over 15 amino acids. The V end was cut by 5 bases, the J end by 4 bases, with 15 bases between. The CDR3 DNA sequence: TGTGCCAGCAGCCCCCCCGGGAGCTCATACAATGAGCAGTTCTTC. It translates to CASSPPGSSYNEQFF. Full variable domain (missing parts from reference TRBV7-2 and TRBJ2-1): GAGVSQSPSNKVTEKGKDVELRCDPISGHTALYWYRQSLGQGLEFLIYFQGNSAPDKSGLPSDRFSAERTGGSVSTLTIQRTQQEDSAVYLCASSPPGSSYNEQFFGPGTRLTVL.

With regard to this clone: Distinct nucleotide sequences in the sample also encode this CDR3. This chain uses TRBV6-1 with TRBJ2-1; the match to TRBD1 covers 8 bases. CDR3 length: 15 amino acids. Germline V lookup: CDR1 MNHNS, CDR2 SASEGT. The V gene end was trimmed by 4 bases and the J gene end by 5 bases; junction bases not matched to a gene: 7. As DNA, the CDR3 is TGTGCCAGCAGTGGAGGAAGACAGGGGAACAATGAGCAGTTCTTC. Translation gives CASSGGRQGNNEQFF.

The chain couples TRBV7-7 to TRBJ2-1, with 7 bases lining up with TRBD1. CDR3 length: 16 residues. After removal of 5 bases from V and 0 bases from J, the junction contained 7 bases not matched to a gene. The germline V gene encodes CDR1 SSHAT and CDR2 FNYEAQ (reference sequence). DNA for the CDR3: TGTGCCAGCAGCACACAGACAGGGTTCTCCTACAATGAGCAGTTCTTC. This sequence encodes CASSTQTGFSYNEQFF. The full variable domain, its missing parts supplied by reference TRBV7-7 and TRBJ2-1, is GAGVSQSPRYKVTKRGQDVTLRCDPISSHATLYWYQQALGQGPEFLTYFNYEAQPDKSGLPSDRFSAERPEGSISTLTIQRTEQRDSAMYRCASSTQTGFSYNEQFFGPGTRLTVL.

This sequence joins TRBV7-2 and TRBJ2-3, with 8 bases matching TRBD2. The CDR3 totals 17 residues. J lost 0 bases, V lost 0 bases, and 5 bases had no gene match. Germline V gene sequence: CDR1 SGHTA, CDR2 FQGNSA. CDR3 amino acids: CASSLAGASGSTDTQYF. The CDR3 nucleotides read TGTGCCAGCAGCTTAGCGGGGGCTAGCGGGAGCACAGATACGCAGTATTTT.

As concerns this clone: Other DNA sequences of this sample code for an identical CDR3. The chain recombines TRBV5-1 with TRBJ2-5; 9 bases are shared with TRBD1. V dropped 4 bases and J dropped 4; count of bases not matched to a gene: 2. This CDR3 is built from 13 residues. Germline CDR1 is SGHRS and CDR2 is YFSETQ. The CDR3 DNA sequence: TGCGCCAGCAGCACGGGACAGGGAGAGACCCAGTACTTC. Protein sequence: CASSTGQGETQYF.